A selection of T cell receptor beta chains follows, all from one sample in a study of T cell changes during pregnancy in multiple sclerosis. Sequencing was performed with immunoSEQ multiplex PCR; in TCRdb, only in-frame clones are kept and a portion is missing. The data contain 25,000 to 30,000 clones, around 94% of them singletons. The specimen comprised CD4+ T cells from peripheral blood mononuclear cells, sampled in the first trimester of pregnancy. Source of these receptors: a female donor with multiple sclerosis, enrolled in a pregnancy study. CDR3s include the opening cysteine and the closing phenylalanine or tryptophan. Fields, in order: clone size, J gene, V gene, D gene, CDR3 protein, CDR3 DNA. The D gene is left open where the match is weak. Clone size is given for some rows only: seen once, a few or many times, or a class if the clone is expanded.

.,TRBJ1-5,TRBV4-3,TRBD1,CASSQGWAGGREPQHF,TGCGCCAGCAGCCAAGGTTGGGCAGGGGGCCGGGAGCCCCAGCATTTT
.,TRBJ1-2,TRBV7-2,.,CASSLFGGRLNYGYTF,TGTGCCAGCAGCTTATTTGGGGGCCGACTTAACTATGGCTACACCTTC
.,TRBJ1-6,TRBV14,.,CASRLSSYNSPLHF,TGTGCCAGCAGATTGAGCTCCTATAATTCACCCCTCCACTTT
.,TRBJ2-1,TRBV9,TRBD2,CASSSGTNQHNEQFF,TGTGCCAGCAGCTCCGGGACTAACCAACATAATGAGCAGTTCTTC
.,TRBJ2-5,TRBV2,TRBD1,CASSVRGDRTQETQYF,TGTGCCAGCAGTGTACGAGGGGACAGGACTCAAGAGACCCAGTACTTC
.,TRBJ2-1,TRBV28,TRBD1,CASGEYGTGLRNEQFF,TGTGCCAGCGGGGAATACGGGACAGGGCTTCGCAATGAGCAGTTCTTC
.,TRBJ2-4,TRBV5-6,TRBD1,CASRGQTAAKNIQYF,TGTGCCAGCAGGGGACAGACCGCAGCCAAAAACATTCAGTACTTC
.,TRBJ2-1,TRBV11-2,.,CASSFPYGTPNEQFF,TGTGCCAGCAGCTTCCCCTACGGGACTCCAAATGAGCAGTTCTTC
.,TRBJ2-4,TRBV19,TRBD1,CASSMWDRVNIQYF,TGTGCCAGTAGTATGTGGGACAGGGTAAACATTCAGTACTTC
.,TRBJ2-1,TRBV27,.,CASSFEGRVSYNEQFF,TGTGCCAGCAGTTTTGAGGGCCGCGTCTCCTACAATGAGCAGTTCTTC
.,TRBJ1-1,TRBV2,TRBD1,CASSDGDRENTEAFF,TGTGCCAGCAGTGACGGTGACAGGGAGAACACTGAAGCTTTCTTT
.,TRBJ2-1,TRBV19,TRBD2,CASSRSGGAVYNEQFF,TGTGCCAGTAGTAGGAGCGGGGGGGCAGTCTACAATGAGCAGTTCTTC
.,TRBJ2-1,TRBV2,TRBD2,CASSELRGGREQFF,TGTGCCAGCAGTGAATTGCGGGGGGGCCGGGAGCAGTTCTTC
.,TRBJ2-5,TRBV9,.,CASSGRGGNGGETQYF,TGTGCCAGCAGTGGACGAGGAGGGAACGGCGGGGAGACCCAGTACTTC
.,TRBJ2-5,TRBV10-1,.,CASSQPPGPLETQYF,TGCGCCAGCAGCCAGCCCCCGGGTCCCCTCGAGACCCAGTACTTC
once,TRBJ2-5,TRBV5-1,.,CASSPDSPGTQYF,TGCGCCAGCAGCCCGGACAGTCCGGGGACCCAGTACTTC
.,TRBJ2-3,TRBV4-3,TRBD2,CASSQVSGGRTDTQYF,TGCGCCAGCAGCCAAGTTAGCGGGGGTCGCACAGATACGCAGTATTTT
.,TRBJ2-1,TRBV7-3,TRBD1,CASSLMSGQAINEQFF,TGTGCCAGCAGCTTAATGTCGGGACAGGCAATCAATGAGCAGTTCTTC
.,TRBJ1-2,TRBV4-1,.,CASSQDPGGAHYGYTF,TGCGCCAGCAGCCAAGATCCTGGAGGGGCTCACTATGGCTACACCTTC
.,TRBJ2-1,TRBV14,.,CASSQEGTRFF,TGTGCCAGCAGCCAAGAGGGAACTAGGTTCTTC
.,TRBJ1-6,TRBV19,TRBD1,CATATGTGPNSPLHF,TGTGCCACCGCAACCGGGACAGGGCCCAATTCACCCCTCCACTTT
.,TRBJ1-2,TRBV10-3,.,CAITQENYGYTF,TGTGCCATCACCCAGGAAAACTATGGCTACACCTTC
.,TRBJ1-5,TRBV4-2,.,CASSQDLAGRQPQHF,TGTGCCAGCAGCCAAGATCTTGCGGGTCGTCAGCCCCAGCATTTT
medium-sized,TRBJ2-1,TRBV7-2,.,CASSLGGVPYNEQFF,TGTGCCAGCAGCTTAGGCGGGGTCCCTTACAATGAGCAGTTCTTC
.,TRBJ2-5,TRBV5-8,TRBD2,CASSSGTNMETQYF,TGTGCCAGCAGTTCCGGGACTAATATGGAGACCCAGTACTTC
.,TRBJ1-1,TRBV5-4,.,CASSLAGGDLGAFF,TGTGCCAGCAGCTTGGCCGGAGGGGACCTCGGGGCTTTCTTT